This TCR beta chain was obtained from a study of control samples from healthy donors and cancer patients. This CDR3 spans 11 amino acids. The germline V and J ends were trimmed by 2 bases and 5 bases, with 3 bases remaining between them. CDR1 is SEHNR and CDR2 is FQNEAQ in the germline V gene (reference sequence). Sequencing used immunoSEQ multiplex PCR; TCRdb keeps in-frame clones, though not all of them. The table includes around 150,000 clones, roughly 95% detected once. This clone occurred once. The receptor comes from a woman aged 25 to 39 in good health. This sequence joins TRBV7-9 and TRBJ2-5, with unresolved D. Sequencing used blood. The DNA for the CDR3 is TGTGCCAGCAGCTTATCGGAGACCCAGTACTTC. Its translation is CASSLSETQYF.